This section outlines one T cell receptor (beta chain) sequence together with its context. The sample comes from a study of Ad26.COV2.S vaccination and SARS-CoV-2 variants. Described treatment: roughly 18 received Ad26.COV2.S at low or high dose, single or two shots; a few received placebo; per-sample allocation not given. Samples were taken on day 63 after the first vaccine or placebo injection. Boston hosted the donor, who was an adult aged 18-55 years. The protocol was immunoSEQ multiplex PCR, while the TCRdb copy is restricted to in-frame clones and leaves out a portion. The sample lists about 320,000 clones, around 85% occurring once. The CDR3 sequence is 13 residues long. Per the germline V gene, CDR1 is SNHLY and CDR2 is FYNNEI.

The sequencing used peripheral blood, collected in a trial of Ad26.COV2.S vaccine versus placebo. This sequence originates from a person aged 18 to 59 who received the Ad26.COV2.S COVID-19 vaccine or a placebo. This chain joins TRBV2 and TRBJ2-3, with TRBD2 matching 7 bases. CDR3 loop: CAGGGAPADTQYF. The CDR3 nucleotides read TGTGCGGGCGGGGGAGCCCCCGCAGATACGCAGTATTTT.